This TCR beta chain was recovered during a study of long-term antiretroviral therapy in people with HIV. General study findings and limits: HIV repertoires spanned narrower CDR3 length ranges than controls. The repertoire was dominated at all time points by clones expanded before ART.

On this clone: The antigen remains unidentified.

At survey level, the immunoSEQ assay was run in its v3.0 version. Libraries were prepared by immunoSEQ multiplex PCR; TCRdb keeps only in-frame clonotypes and omits some of them. Of some 25,000 clones in the sample, approximately 83% are singletons; the top ten hold over 12%. There was at least one pre-ART PBMC sample for each donor, plus at least two post-ART PBMC samples. Before DNA extraction, about 1-11 million cryopreserved PBMC were held in the samples. Per germline, CDR1 KGHSH and CDR2 LQKENI. Trimming took off 4 bases at V and 1 base at J, with 14 bases between the two ends. This CDR3 has 15 residues.

The V and J genes are TRBV18 and TRBJ2-7, with D perhaps TRBD1 (5 bases). This sequence originates from a young man with HIV. The starting material was unsorted PBMCs, obtained roughly 4.5 years after starting antiretroviral therapy. CDR3 DNA: TGTGCCAGCTCACAAATATCGACAGCTTCCTACGAGCAGTACTTC. Its protein is CASSQISTASYEQYF.